Shown below are 5 T cell receptor beta chains from a single sample sequenced in a study of T-cell reconstitution after alpha-beta-depleted transplantation in children. Preparation of the TCRbeta library used unique molecular identifiers. TCRdb re-analysed the PCR reads in MiXCR, keeping a single row per CDR3 protein. The sample consists of almost 400,000 distinct CDR3 sequences, 20% of them appearing once. This sample comprised PBMCs from the stem cell graft donor, obtained from the stem cell graft. The receptors were gathered from a human donor who donated a stem cell graft to a child with acute myeloid leukemia.

The V and J genes are TRBV28 and TRBJ1-1; the match to TRBD1 covers 7 bases. The CDR3 totals 15 residues. The junction had 6 bases not matched to a gene; V was cut back by 4 bases and J by 1 base. Germline V gives CDR1 MDHEN, CDR2 SYDVKM. DNA of the CDR3: TGTGCCAGCAGTTCAGGGGGTGAGGCGAACACTGAAGCTTTCTTT. Protein sequence: CASSSGGEANTEAFF.

The gene calls are TRBV27 and TRBJ1-5, with D unresolved. Germline CDR1 MNHEY, CDR2 SMNVEV (reference sequence). This CDR3 is 12 amino acids long. The germline V and J ends were trimmed by 3 bases and 4 bases, with 4 bases remaining between them. DNA for the CDR3: TGTGCCAGCAGTTTTGTAAATCAGCCCCAGCATTTT. Translating it yields CASSFVNQPQHF.

This chain links TRBV4-1 with TRBJ2-1; 9 bases align to TRBD2. Unmatched junction bases numbered 4, after V lost 0 bases and J lost 10 bases. Germline V gene sequence: CDR1 MGHRA, CDR2 YSYEKL. There are 14 residues in the CDR3. The chain's CDR3 is CASSQDSLAGEQFF. The CDR3, as DNA: TGCGCCAGCAGCCAAGATTCCCTAGCGGGGGAGCAGTTCTTC.

The gene calls are TRBV3-1 and TRBJ1-2; D remains ambiguous. Germline-derived CDR1 and CDR2 are LGHDT and YNNKEL (reference sequence). The CDR3 spans 17 residues. V was pared by 5 bases and J by 1 base, with 20 bases between. CDR3 DNA sequence: TGTGCCAGCAGCGGTCGGGGTCAGTTCATCTTTAACTATGGCTACACCTTC. Translation: CASSGRGQFIFNYGYTF.

This clonotype was counted a few times. V is TRBV20-1 and J is TRBJ2-3; perhaps D is TRBD1 or TRBD2 (5 bases each). Germline V gene sequence: CDR1 DFQATT, CDR2 SNEGSKA (reference sequence). With 0 bases removed from V and 0 bases from J, the gap between germline ends came to 13 bases. The length of the CDR3 is 16 residues. CDR3 nucleotide sequence: TGCAGTGCTAGAGATAGAAGGGGAGTGAGCACAGATACGCAGTATTTT. Translating gives CSARDRRGVSTDTQYF.